A single sample gave rise to the 4 T cell receptor beta chains below, sequenced in a study of glioma-infiltrating T cells. The iRepertoire nested amplicon-rescue multiplex PCR amplified TCR alpha and beta CDR3s from RNA. TCRdb reanalysed the multiplex PCR reads using MiXCR and keeps one entry per CDR3 protein. The sample yields 95,000 to 150,000 distinct CDR3 sequences, 20% to 25% seen once. Sequenced input: glioma tissue, nonneoplastic brain tissue, or PBMCs (not recorded which). The origin of the receptors is a human donor with low-grade glioma or glioblastoma, undergoing nonglioma brain surgery, or in good health (not recorded which).

V usage is TRBV18 and J usage is TRBJ2-3, with TRBD1 identical over 7 bases. V dropped 6 bases and J dropped 0; count of bases not matched to a gene: 12. Per germline, CDR1 KGHSH and CDR2 LQKENI. There are 17 residues in the CDR3. The CDR3 reads CASSHSEQGMSTDTQYF. The CDR3 DNA is TGTGCCAGCTCTCACTCCGAACAGGGGATGAGCACAGATACGCAGTATTTT.

There are a few counts of this clonotype. J is TRBJ2-3 and V is TRBV29-1, with a tentative D call TRBD2 (5 bases). Germline CDR1 and CDR2: SQVTM and ANQGSEA. Trimming stripped 4 bases from V and 1 base from J, with 9 bases between. CDR3 size: 13 residues. The CDR3 DNA sequence: TGCAGCGTTGTAGCGTCGGGCACAGATACGCAGTATTTT. Translated, it gives CSVVASGTDTQYF.

Details on this clonotype: One end of the junction varies from germline; a read error may be responsible. This chain connects TRBV27 to TRBJ2-1; a weak D match, TRBD2 (6 bases). This CDR3 is 14 amino acids long. Germline CDR1 is MNHEY and CDR2 is SMNVEV (reference sequence). CDR3 loop: CASSSGLSNNEQLF. CDR3 bases: TGTGCCAGCAGTTCGGGACTCTCCAACAATGAGCAGCTCTTC.

CDR3 bases: TGTGCCAGCAGCAACCGGGGGACCCAGCATTTT. Translating gives CASSNRGTQHF. The rearrangement joins TRBV28 to TRBJ1-5; D is perhaps TRBD1 (5 bases). With 6 bases removed from V and 11 bases from J, the gap between germline ends came to 11 bases. CDR3 size: 11 residues. CDR1 and CDR2 from the germline V gene are MDHEN and SYDVKM.